The rows below give T cell receptor beta chains drawn from one sample of a study of cytomegalovirus exposure and HLA in healthy donors. Using immunoSEQ multiplex PCR, the repertoire was profiled, and TCRdb retains in-frame clones only, with some absent. The sample includes 90,000 to 150,000 clones, about 80% of them seen just once. Sequenced sample: PBMCs. The receptors derive from a human donor in good health. Each CDR3 is given with its conserved first and last residue. D genes are given only for firm matches. Size tells how often a clone was seen (once, few, many) or the class of an expanded clone, and some rows leave it out.

clone size	D gene	V gene	J gene	CDR3 DNA	CDR3 protein
NA	TRBD1	TRBV19	TRBJ1-2	TGTGCCAGTAGTATAATCCCAAGACAGGGTGCAACCTTC	CASSIIPRQGATF
NA	TRBD1	TRBV28	TRBJ1-2	TGTGCCAGCTCCGGGACAGAGAACTATGGCTACACCTTC	CASSGTENYGYTF
NA	NA	TRBV18	TRBJ1-1	TGTGCCAGCTCACCACCGGCAGGAGAAGCTTTCTTT	CASSPPAGEAFF
NA	TRBD2	TRBV14	TRBJ2-5	TGTGCCAGCAGCCTGACTAGCGGGGCAGAGACCCAGTACTTC	CASSLTSGAETQYF
once	NA	TRBV25-1	TRBJ1-5	TGTGCCAGCCAAGACAGCCTAAGCAATCAGCCCCAGCATTTT	CASQDSLSNQPQHF
NA	NA	TRBV6-6	TRBJ1-6	TGTGCCAGCTCTGGGCGGCAGGGGAATTCACCCCTCCACTTT	CASSGRQGNSPLHF
NA	TRBD2	TRBV2	TRBJ2-3	TGTGCCAGCTCCTCGCGGGGGGGATCAGATACGCAGTATTTT	CASSSRGGSDTQYF
NA	TRBD1	TRBV7-9	TRBJ1-5	TGTGCCAGCAGCCGACAGGGACCGAATCAGCCCCAGCATTTT	CASSRQGPNQPQHF
NA	TRBD2	TRBV28	TRBJ2-7	TGTGCCAGCCGCTCACCCTCTAGCGGGAGTCTTTACGAGCAGTACTTC	CASRSPSSGSLYEQYF
NA	NA	TRBV30	TRBJ1-4	TGTGCCTGGTACCATCCCCCCCCAGGTAAAGCTAATGAAAAACTGTTTTTT	CAWYHPPPGKANEKLFF
NA	NA	TRBV7-2	TRBJ2-7	TGTGCCAGCAGCTTAGGGGCCCGGACAGTCTACGAGCAGTACTTC	CASSLGARTVYEQYF
NA	TRBD1	TRBV6-5	TRBJ2-7	TGTGCCAGCAGTTACTCAGCCGGGACAGGGGATGGCGAGCAGTACTTC	CASSYSAGTGDGEQYF
NA	TRBD1	TRBV4-3	TRBJ1-3	TGCGCCAGCAGCCTCTTCGGACAGGGGGACTCCTCTGGAAACACCATATATTTT	CASSLFGQGDSSGNTIYF
many	NA	TRBV6-1	TRBJ2-7	TGTGCCAGCAGTGAAGAGGGGGGGACATCCTACGAGCAGTACTTC	CASSEEGGTSYEQYF
NA	TRBD2	TRBV6-1	TRBJ2-1	TGTGCCAGCAGTGCCGCGAGGACTAGCGGTTCCTACAATGAGCAGTTCTTC	CASSAARTSGSYNEQFF
NA	NA	TRBV6-5	TRBJ2-1	TGTGCCAGCAGGGAAAGTAGCGGTCCCTACGATGAGCAGTTCTTC	CASRESSGPYDEQFF
few	TRBD2	TRBV5-4	TRBJ2-1	TGTGCCAGCAGCTTGGGGACTAGCGGGAGGGCGGATGAGCAGTTCTTC	CASSLGTSGRADEQFF
NA	NA	TRBV5-1	TRBJ1-1	TGCGCCAGCAGCTTGGCGGAACAGTCTGAAGCTTTCTTT	CASSLAEQSEAFF
few	TRBD1	TRBV5-8	TRBJ1-4	TGTGCCAGCAGCCGGAACAGGGGGCTTGGAACTAATGAAAAACTGTTTTTT	CASSRNRGLGTNEKLFF
few	TRBD1	TRBV5-6	TRBJ1-3	TGTGCCAGCAGCGTCGGAACCGGGACAGGGAGGACTGGAAACACCATATATTTT	CASSVGTGTGRTGNTIYF
NA	NA	TRBV6-4	TRBJ1-5	TGTGCCAGCAGTGACAACCCAGGGGCGGATCAGCCCCAGCATTTT	CASSDNPGADQPQHF
NA	TRBD1	TRBV28	TRBJ2-3	TGTGCCAGCAGTCTACTCCAGGGACAGGGGCAGTATTTT	CASSLLQGQGQYF
NA	NA	TRBV19	TRBJ1-4	TGTGCCAGTAGGAGGGGAGGACCTACAACTAATGAAAAACTGTTTTTT	CASRRGGPTTNEKLFF
NA	NA	TRBV2	TRBJ1-5	TGTGCCAGCAGTGGGTTTAATTTAGGGGGTAGGCAGCCCCAGCATTTT	CASSGFNLGGRQPQHF